This is a list of T cell receptor beta chains from one sample in a study of blood T cell repertoires in COVID-19. The method was immunoSEQ multiplex PCR; TCRdb's version includes in-frame clones alone and lacks a portion of them. The sample consists of a few hundred thousand clones, around 90% of them appearing once. The specimen sequenced was peripheral blood. The receptors originated from a woman aged 55 to 70 with COVID-19, enrolled during active disease. Both conserved end residues are part of each CDR3. A D gene is named only where the DNA matches it firmly.

v_gene	d_gene	len	j_gene	CDR3aa	CDR3nt
TRBV14	TRBD1	17	TRBJ1-1	CASSQEAGTGFVTEAFF	TGTGCCAGCAGCCAAGAAGCCGGGACAGGGTTTGTCACTGAAGCTTTCTTT
TRBV6-5	TRBD1	15	TRBJ1-2	CASSSGTGGRRGYTF	TGTGCCAGCAGCTCCGGGACAGGGGGCCGGCGCGGCTACACCTTC
TRBV5-4	NA	12	TRBJ1-1	CASSPYQMRAFF	TGTGCCAGCAGCCCGTACCAAATGAGAGCTTTCTTT
TRBV9	TRBD1	15	TRBJ1-2	CASSVPGTGEAGYTF	TGTGCCAGCAGCGTTCCCGGGACAGGGGAAGCTGGCTACACCTTC
TRBV7-9	NA	16	TRBJ1-4	CASTHYPAPGSEKLFF	TGTGCCAGCACCCATTACCCGGCACCGGGGAGTGAAAAACTGTTTTTT
TRBV4-1	NA	14	TRBJ1-1	CASSQAPRANEAFF	TGCGCCAGCAGCCAGGCCCCGAGGGCGAATGAAGCTTTCTTT
TRBV7-3	TRBD1	17	TRBJ2-2	CASSLNPRTGEHRGAVF	TGTGCCAGCAGCCTTAATCCCCGGACAGGCGAACACCGGGGAGCTGTTTTT
TRBV27	TRBD1	15	TRBJ2-2	CASSADRGRNGELFF	TGTGCCAGCAGTGCGGACAGGGGGCGCAACGGGGAGCTGTTTTTT
TRBV4-2	TRBD2	14	TRBJ2-7	CASSQVISGGEQYF	TGTGCCAGCAGCCAAGTAATAAGCGGGGGGGAGCAGTACTTC
TRBV2	TRBD1	14	TRBJ2-1	CASQGGTGNNEQFF	TGTGCCAGCCAGGGGGGGACAGGGAACAATGAGCAGTTCTTC
TRBV15	TRBD2	18	TRBJ2-2	CATSRFGSSGGLTGELFF	TGTGCCACCAGCAGATTCGGGAGTAGCGGGGGCCTGACCGGGGAGCTGTTTTTT
TRBV3-1/TRBV3-2	NA	15	TRBJ2-1	CASSQGQGTYNEQFF	TGTGCCAGCAGCCAGGGCCAGGGAACGTACAATGAGCAGTTCTTC